The next 25 T cell receptor beta chains were all read from a single sample in a study of T-cell reconstitution after alpha-beta-depleted transplantation in children (dated by TCRdb to about 2016). According to the study, the label for this sample's treatment or condition signals: allogeneic hematopoietic cell transplantation with graft depleted of TCRalphabeta T cells and CD19 B cells. The method behind the library was PCR. This sample was sequenced with an Illumina HiSeq 2500. Molecular barcoding was employed in the preparation of TCR libraries, with unique molecular identifiers being used to normalize TCRbeta repertoire quantification. TCRdb cleaned the public reads at Q25 with fastp, built clones with MiXCR and kept in-frame beta chains. Every CDR3 protein is listed once, alongside the most common genes and DNA of its rows. The table for this sample lists about 980,000 distinct CDR3 sequences; less than 30% of them were counted only once. Jointly, the top ten make up about 28% of the sample.

The sample was PBMCs, mostly from graft donor cells, taken 360 days after TCRalphabeta/CD19-depleted stem cell transplant. The receptors stem from a boy under two years old who had a stem cell transplant for SCID, so the T cells may come from the graft donor.

This clonotype was seen more than once but under ten times. The chain couples TRBV7-9 to TRBJ2-6; D is uncertain. Trimming cost V 4 bases and J 0 bases, with 13 bases left between them. The CDR3 extends over 17 amino acids. Germline lookup yields CDR1 SEHNR and CDR2 FQNEAQ (reference sequence). The CDR3: CASSSQQLYSGANVLTF. CDR3 DNA: TGTGCCAGCAGCTCCCAACAGCTATACTCTGGGGCCAACGTCCTGACTTTC. Using reference TRBV7-9 and TRBJ2-6 for the parts outside the CDR3, the full variable domain is DTGVSQNPRHKITKRGQNVTFRCDPISEHNRLYWYRQTLGQGPEFLTYFQNEAQLEKSRLLSDRFSAERPKGSFSTLEIQRTEQGDSAMYLCASSSQQLYSGANVLTFGAGSRLTVL.

This clonotype occurred many times. The rearrangement links TRBV6-1 to TRBJ1-2; D is possibly TRBD1 (5 bases). V was clipped by 6 bases and J by 4 bases, with 18 bases between them. From germline, CDR1 is MNHNS and CDR2 SASEGT. The CDR3 is 15 amino acids. This CDR3 is CASSQGPRPFYGYTF. The CDR3 region has the DNA TGTGCCAGCAGCCAGGGACCGAGACCTTTCTATGGCTACACCTTC.

A few counts support this clonotype. The chain joins TRBV20-1 to TRBJ2-7, with D possibly being TRBD2 (5 bases). This CDR3 is built from 12 residues. Germline CDR1 is DFQATT and CDR2 is SNEGSKA (reference sequence). With 6 bases removed from V and 2 bases from J, the gap between germline ends came to 11 bases. CDR3 bases: TGCAGTGCCGAAAAGGGAGCCTACGAGCAGTACTTC. Residues: CSAEKGAYEQYF.

A few counts support this clonotype. The CDR3 is CSAFSQRPSYNEQFF. CDR3 coding DNA: TGCAGTGCTTTCTCTCAGCGCCCCTCCTACAATGAGCAGTTCTTC. This sequence joins TRBV20-1 and TRBJ2-1; D not certain. V was clipped by 5 bases and J by 0 bases, with 14 bases between them. Germline V CDR1 and CDR2: DFQATT, SNEGSKA (reference sequence). The CDR3 is 15 residues long.

In this sample, this clonotype turned up a few times. V and J are TRBV5-6 and TRBJ2-3; D not resolved. V was clipped by 2 bases and J by 6 bases, with 16 bases between them. CDR1 is SGHDT and CDR2 is YYEEEE in the germline V gene. CDR3 length: 15 residues. This chain's CDR3 is CASSFWAFLPDTQYF. The CDR3 bases are TGTGCCAGCAGCTTCTGGGCCTTCCTCCCCGATACGCAGTATTTT.

This clonotype was detected a few times. The chain links TRBV28 to TRBJ2-7; maybe TRBD2 (5 bases). V lost 2 bases to trimming and J lost 4 bases, with 9 bases between them. The CDR3 sequence is 13 residues long. Germline V CDR1 and CDR2: MDHEN, SYDVKM. The CDR3 loop is CASSLKDWYEQYF. CDR3 nucleotides: TGTGCCAGCAGTTTAAAGGACTGGTACGAGCAGTACTTC. Together with reference TRBV28 and TRBJ2-7, the CDR3 gives the full variable domain: DVKVTQSSRYLVKRTGEKVFLECVQDMDHENMFWYRQDPGLGLRLIYFSYDVKMKEKGDIPEGYSVSREKKERFSLILESASTNQTSMYLCASSLKDWYEQYFGPGTRLTVT.

The chain is built from TRBV19 and TRBJ2-7, with D perhaps being TRBD1 or TRBD2 (5 bases each). Trimming cost V 5 bases and J 4 bases, with 15 bases left between them. Germline loops: CDR1 LNHDA, CDR2 SQIVND (reference sequence). The CDR3 is 14 amino acids. The CDR3 is CASSVRELGYEQYF. CDR3 in DNA: TGTGCCAGTAGTGTCAGGGAGCTTGGATACGAGCAGTACTTC.

The chain is built from TRBV7-8 and TRBJ2-7; D perhaps matches TRBD1 (6 bases). The CDR3 has 14 amino acids. V dropped 7 bases and J dropped 4 bases, with 17 bases sitting between them. The germline gives CDR1 SGHVS, CDR2 FQNEAQ. The CDR3, as DNA: TGTGCCAGCACCCCAAAGGGGCAGGGGTACGAGCAGTACTTC. It encodes CASTPKGQGYEQYF.

Only a few counts were recorded for this clonotype. This chain links TRBV20-1 with TRBJ2-3; 11 nucleotides line up with TRBD2. V gave up 5 bases and J gave up 2 bases; unmatched junction bases: 12. Germline V gives CDR1 DFQATT, CDR2 SNEGSKA (reference sequence). The CDR3 is 17 residues long. Here the CDR3 DNA reads TGCAGTGCTCGTTTCTCTAGCGGGGGGACGGACACAGATACGCAGTATTTT. Amino acid sequence: CSARFSSGGTDTDTQYF.

This clonotype showed up just a few times. The chain is built from TRBV20-1 and TRBJ2-7; 7 nucleotides match TRBD1. Germline CDR1 is DFQATT and CDR2 is SNEGSKA (reference sequence). V was clipped by 6 bases and J by 0 bases; unmatched bases: 8. This CDR3 contains 14 residues. The CDR3 sequence: CSAKDRASSYEQYF. CDR3 nucleotide sequence: TGCAGTGCAAAAGACAGGGCCAGCTCCTACGAGCAGTACTTC.

The chain employs TRBV6-5 and TRBJ1-1, with a tentative D call TRBD1 (6 bases). The germline V gene has CDR1 MNHEY and CDR2 SVGAGI. V lost 4 bases and J 6 bases, leaving 15 bases between the germline ends. The length of the CDR3 is 14 residues. The CDR3 sequence is CASSWTALGAEAFF. CDR3 nucleotide sequence: TGTGCCAGCAGTTGGACAGCCCTGGGGGCTGAAGCTTTCTTT.

This sequence joins TRBV4-1 and TRBJ2-7; D is undetermined. V lost 3 bases to trimming and J lost 9 bases, with 9 bases between them. Germline V gene lookup returns CDR1 MGHRA and CDR2 YSYEKL. This CDR3 has 11 residues. The chain's CDR3 is CASSQGTAQYF. The CDR3 DNA sequence: TGCGCCAGCAGCCAGGGTACAGCGCAGTACTTC.

The chain links TRBV10-3 to TRBJ1-1; a possible D gene is TRBD1 (5 bases). The CDR3 runs 14 residues. Germline V gene lookup returns CDR1 ENHRY and CDR2 SYGVKD. V lost 0 bases, J lost 7 bases, and 12 bases lay in between. CDR3 bases: TGTGCCATCAGTGAGTCAAGAGGGGTTGGTGAAGCTTTCTTT. Amino acid sequence: CAISESRGVGEAFF.

This clonotype was counted a few times. The chain carries TRBV11-2 and TRBJ1-2; D is possibly TRBD1 (6 bases). Trimming pared 5 bases from V and 4 bases from J, leaving 14 bases between. The CDR3 runs to 14 residues. The V gene's germline CDR1 is SGHAT and CDR2 FQNNGV. CDR3 amino acids: CASSPRQVRYGYTF. In nucleotides, the CDR3 is TGTGCCAGCAGCCCGAGACAGGTGCGCTATGGCTACACCTTC.

This clonotype was seen a few times. The J gene is TRBJ2-2, the V gene TRBV10-2; no clear D gene. The CDR3 runs to 14 residues. From germline, CDR1 is WSHSY and CDR2 SAAADI. V lost 4 bases and J 2 bases, leaving 8 bases between the germline ends. This CDR3 is CASSVNANTGELFF. DNA for the CDR3: TGCGCCAGCAGTGTTAATGCCAACACCGGGGAGCTGTTTTTT.

This clonotype appeared many times. The V gene is TRBV20-1, the J gene TRBJ2-5, with D possibly being TRBD2 (6 bases). From germline, CDR1 is DFQATT and CDR2 SNEGSKA (reference sequence). V was cut by 1 base and J by 5 bases, with 11 bases left in between. CDR3 length: 13 amino acids. The chain's CDR3 is CSARGGAGETQYF. In DNA form, the CDR3 reads TGCAGTGCTAGAGGGGGAGCGGGCGAGACCCAGTACTTC.

The chain has TRBV29-1 and TRBJ2-2, with TRBD1 matching over 10 bases. The CDR3 is 15 residues long. V shed 4 bases, J shed 6 bases, and the junction held 8 bases outside the gene matches. In germline, CDR1 is SQVTM, CDR2 ANQGSEA. DNA of the CDR3: TGCAGCGTTGCGGCGGGACAGGGGAGGGCCGGGGAGCTGTTTTTT. The encoded protein is CSVAAGQGRAGELFF.

This clonotype was seen ten or more times. The chain carries TRBV20-1 and TRBJ2-5; 10 positions match TRBD2. This CDR3 is 14 amino acids long. Germline V gene lookup returns CDR1 DFQATT and CDR2 SNEGSKA (reference sequence). V dropped 4 bases and J dropped 0; count of bases not matched to a gene: 2. The CDR3 region is CSATTSGYQETQYF. DNA of the CDR3: TGCAGTGCTACGACTAGCGGGTACCAAGAGACCCAGTACTTC.

In this sample, this clonotype turned up a few times. The rearrangement joins TRBV12-3 or TRBV12-4 to TRBJ2-1, with 8 bases identical to TRBD1. The V segment lost 7 bases and the J segment 1 base; nucleotides outside the gene matches: 15. The CDR3 runs 18 residues. The CDR3 sequence: CASTRGQGGVRSYNEQFF. The CDR3 DNA reads as TGTGCCAGCACCCGAGGACAGGGAGGTGTTCGGTCCTACAATGAGCAGTTCTTC.

The sample holds a few counts of this clonotype. V and J are TRBV12-3 or TRBV12-4 and TRBJ2-7, with a possible D match to TRBD2 (5 bases). The CDR3 extends over 13 amino acids. V was pared by 5 bases and J by 6 bases, with 14 bases between. CDR3 residues: CASSPPTSFEQYF. The CDR3 DNA is TGTGCCAGCAGTCCCCCCACTAGTTTCGAGCAGTACTTC.

The rearrangement joins TRBV29-1 to TRBJ2-7, with TRBD1 matching 7 bases. Germline V gene data show CDR1 as SQVTM and CDR2 as ANQGSEA. V lost 5 bases, J lost 1 base, and 8 bases stayed unmatched. There are 14 residues in the CDR3. For the CDR3, the DNA is TGCAGCGTTCAATCCGGGACAGATTCCTACGAGCAGTACTTC. It is translated as CSVQSGTDSYEQYF.

This chain links TRBV4-3 with TRBJ2-7; 9 bases align to TRBD1. V dropped 2 bases and J dropped 5; count of bases not matched to a gene: 4. This CDR3 contains 14 residues. The germline CDR1 and CDR2 sequences are LGHNA and YSLEER. CDR3 protein: CASSQWTGEDEQYF. In DNA form, the CDR3 reads TGCGCCAGCAGCCAATGGACAGGGGAGGACGAGCAGTACTTC.

J is TRBJ2-3 and V is TRBV5-4; possibly TRBD1 for D (5 bases). Per germline, CDR1 SGHNT and CDR2 YYREEE (reference sequence). V lost 0 bases, J lost 0 bases, and 8 bases lay in between. This CDR3 has 15 amino acids. CDR3 region: CASSLARQSTDTQYF. CDR3 bases: TGTGCCAGCAGCTTGGCTCGACAGAGCACAGATACGCAGTATTTT.

The chain uses TRBV20-1 and TRBJ1-6; a possible D gene is TRBD1 (5 bases). The V and J ends lost 4 bases and 4 bases respectively, with 8 bases between them. This CDR3 is 13 amino acids long. CDR1 DFQATT and CDR2 SNEGSKA come from the germline V gene (reference sequence). The CDR3 protein is CSATGDYNSPLHF. The CDR3 bases are TGCAGTGCTACGGGGGATTATAATTCACCCCTCCACTTT.

A few counts support this clonotype. The chain uses TRBV2 and TRBJ2-3, with 13 bases fitting TRBD2. CDR3 size: 18 residues. Germline CDR1 SNHLY, CDR2 FYNNEI. After removal of 2 bases from V and 4 bases from J, the junction contained 9 bases not matched to a gene. Written as DNA, the CDR3 is TGTGCCAGCAGTGAACGCCCTACTAGCGGGGGGGCCGCAGATACGCAGTATTTT. It translates to CASSERPTSGGAADTQYF.